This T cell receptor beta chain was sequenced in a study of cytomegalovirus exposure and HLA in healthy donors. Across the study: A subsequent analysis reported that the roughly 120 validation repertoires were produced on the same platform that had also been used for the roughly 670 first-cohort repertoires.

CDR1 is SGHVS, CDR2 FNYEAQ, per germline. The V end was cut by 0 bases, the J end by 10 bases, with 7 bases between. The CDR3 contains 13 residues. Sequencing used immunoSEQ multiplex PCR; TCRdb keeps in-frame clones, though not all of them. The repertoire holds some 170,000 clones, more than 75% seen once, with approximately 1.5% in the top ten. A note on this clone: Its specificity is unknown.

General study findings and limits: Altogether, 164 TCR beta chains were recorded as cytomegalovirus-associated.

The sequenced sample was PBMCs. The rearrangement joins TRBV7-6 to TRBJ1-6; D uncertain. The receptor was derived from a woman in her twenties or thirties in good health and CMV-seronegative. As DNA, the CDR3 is TGTGCCAGCAGCTTAGCGGGCAGCTCACCCCTCCACTTT. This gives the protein CASSLAGSSPLHF.